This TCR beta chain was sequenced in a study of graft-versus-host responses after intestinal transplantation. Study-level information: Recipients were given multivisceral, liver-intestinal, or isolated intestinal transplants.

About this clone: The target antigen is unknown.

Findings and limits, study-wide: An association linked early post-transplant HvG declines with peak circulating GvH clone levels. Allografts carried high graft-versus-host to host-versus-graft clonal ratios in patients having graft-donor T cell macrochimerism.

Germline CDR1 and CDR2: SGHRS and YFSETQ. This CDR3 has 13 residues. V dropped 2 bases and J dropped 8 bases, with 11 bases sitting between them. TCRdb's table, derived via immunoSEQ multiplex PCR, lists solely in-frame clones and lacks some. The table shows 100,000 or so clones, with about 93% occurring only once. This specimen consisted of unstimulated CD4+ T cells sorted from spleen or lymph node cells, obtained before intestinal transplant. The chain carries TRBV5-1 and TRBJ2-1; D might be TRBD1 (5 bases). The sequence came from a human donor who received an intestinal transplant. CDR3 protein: CASSFRRVDEQFF. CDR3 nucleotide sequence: TGCGCCAGCAGCTTCCGCAGGGTCGATGAGCAGTTCTTC. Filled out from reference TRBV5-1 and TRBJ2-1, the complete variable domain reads KAGVTQTPRYLIKTRGQQVTLSCSPISGHRSVSWYQQTPGQGLQFLFEYFSETQRNKGNFPGRFSGRQFSNSRSEMNVSTLELGDSALYLCASSFRRVDEQFFGPGTRLTVL.